This T cell receptor beta chain comes out of a study of cytomegalovirus exposure and HLA in healthy donors. The V gene's germline CDR1 is SGHNT and CDR2 YYREEE (reference sequence). The CDR3 sequence is 15 residues long. The J segment lost 5 bases and the V segment lost 3 bases, leaving 9 bases of the junction unmatched. The donors were members of the approximately 120-subject validation cohort (separate from the approximately 670-subject first cohort). For this clone: Its antigen is undetermined.

The assay was immunoSEQ multiplex PCR, and TCRdb's table has in-frame clones only and misses some. The sample has roughly 100,000 clones; more than 85% are singletons. Study-wide results and caveats: Reports described diagnosis of cytomegalovirus status by the classifier as highly specific and sensitive. A subsequent analysis found that TCR clusters from the first cohort also tended to co-occur in the 130 or so validation repertoires, with 94% of cluster scores above 0.

The chain combines TRBV5-4 with TRBJ2-7; 9 bases match TRBD1. Sequenced input: PBMCs. The sequence was collected from a woman aged 18-29 years in good health and CMV-seropositive. The CDR3 reads CASSSNRDRDDEQYF. The DNA for the CDR3 is TGTGCCAGCAGCTCTAACCGGGACAGGGACGACGAGCAGTACTTC.